A single sample is the source of the 20 T cell receptor beta chains below, sequenced in a study of T cells in Graves' hyperthyroidism and ophthalmopathy. Researchers amplified the TCR beta CDR3 regions from RNA transcripts. The TCR CDR3 first-round RT-PCR relied on the HTBI primer set. TCRdb passed the multiplex PCR reads through MiXCR, listing each CDR3 protein once. The table lists about 350,000 distinct CDR3 sequences, 18% of them singletons. The specimen sequenced was blood. The receptors come from a woman aged 40 to 49 with Graves' ophthalmopathy.

This clonotype has at least ten counts. This may be a read error: a much more frequent sequence differs by one nucleotide. This sequence joins TRBV28 and TRBJ2-5; the match to TRBD2 covers 8 bases. CDR3 length equals 14 residues. Unmatched junction bases numbered 7, after V lost 3 bases and J lost 7 bases. CDR1 MDHEN and CDR2 SYDVKM come from the germline V gene. The DNA for the CDR3 is TGTGCCAGCAGTTTCACTAGCGGTGATGGGACCCAGTACTTC. This codes for CASSFTSGDGTQYF.

This clonotype was found many times. The rearrangement links TRBV7-8 to TRBJ2-2; D remains unclear. The CDR3 has 13 amino acids. Germline V CDR1 and CDR2: SGHVS, FQNEAQ. Trimming took 1 base from V and 6 from J, leaving 6 bases between them. CDR3 residues: CASSLGVSGELFF. The DNA of the CDR3 is TGTGCCAGCAGCTTAGGAGTCTCCGGGGAGCTGTTTTTT.

This clonotype showed up many times. Given a much more abundant clone one base away, this may be a read error. The V and J genes are TRBV25-1 and TRBJ1-2, with D tentatively TRBD1 (6 bases). The CDR3 covers 14 residues. Trimming left V 9 bases short and J 6 bases short, with 20 bases between. CDR1 MGHDK and CDR2 SYGVNS come from the germline V gene. The DNA for the CDR3 is TGTGCCAGTATCGAATCTGGACAGTTCCATGGCTACACCTTC. Amino acid sequence: CASIESGQFHGYTF.

This clonotype was detected ten times or more. The rearrangement links TRBV28 to TRBJ2-5; the D is unclear. This CDR3 has 14 residues. Germline V lookup: CDR1 MDHEN, CDR2 SYDVKM. With 1 base removed from V and 5 bases from J, the gap between germline ends came to 11 bases. The CDR3: CASSLLVAGETQYF. For the CDR3, the DNA is TGTGCCAGCAGTTTATTGGTAGCTGGGGAGACCCAGTACTTC.

This clonotype was observed many times. The chain recombines TRBV11-2 with TRBJ2-7; D possibly matches TRBD1 or TRBD2 (6 bases each). The germline gives CDR1 SGHAT, CDR2 FQNNGV. CDR3 length equals 14 residues. V was pared by 3 bases and J by 1 base, with 10 bases between. The CDR3 nucleotides read TGTGCCAGCAGCTTGGGGGCGGGATCCTACGAGCAGTACTTC. It codes for CASSLGAGSYEQYF.

This clonotype occurred many times. The rearrangement joins TRBV20-1 to TRBJ2-4, with 7 bases aligning to TRBD1. The V gene's germline CDR1 is DFQATT and CDR2 SNEGSKA (reference sequence). V dropped 3 bases and J dropped 6; count of bases not matched to a gene: 5. The length of the CDR3 is 13 residues. For the CDR3, the DNA is TGCAGTGCTAGGACGACAGGGCGAAACATTCAGTACTTC. This gives the protein CSARTTGRNIQYF.

About this clonotype: With a much larger clone just one base away, this may be a read error. This CDR3 fails to terminate in the conserved phenylalanine or tryptophan, so it likely reflects a read error. The J gene is TRBJ2-5, the V gene TRBV7-9, with 11 bases identical to TRBD2. Germline V lookup: CDR1 SEHNR, CDR2 FQNEAQ (reference sequence). CDR3 length: 15 amino acids. J was trimmed by 3 bases and V by 2 bases; bases with no gene match: 2. CDR3 protein: CASSLKTSGKETQYL. The CDR3 nucleotides are TGTGCCAGCAGCTTAAAGACTAGCGGGAAAGAGACCCAGTACCTC.

This clonotype was counted ten times or more. This sequence joins TRBV7-2 and TRBJ2-7, with 13 bases fitting TRBD2. V lost 4 bases and J lost 3; bases outside the gene matches: 6. The CDR3 covers 16 residues. CDR1 is SGHTA and CDR2 is FQGNSA in the germline V gene. The CDR3 is CASSWTSGRYIYEQYF. The CDR3 nucleotides are TGTGCCAGCAGCTGGACTAGCGGGAGATATATCTACGAGCAGTACTTC.

Ten or more counts support this clonotype. The gene calls are TRBV27 and TRBJ2-7; 9 bases map to TRBD1. The J segment lost 4 bases and the V segment lost 4 bases, leaving 5 bases of the junction unmatched. CDR1 and CDR2 from the germline V gene are MNHEY and SMNVEV (reference sequence). The CDR3 extends over 14 amino acids. The CDR3 loop reads CASSSTGGEYEQYF. The CDR3 DNA reads as TGTGCCAGCAGTTCGACAGGGGGAGAATACGAGCAGTACTTC.

This clonotype showed up many times. This chain joins TRBV29-1 and TRBJ2-2, with D possibly being TRBD1 (5 bases). CDR3 length: 13 residues. The V end lost 3 bases, the J end lost 6 bases, and 11 bases lay between the germline ends. Germline CDR1 and CDR2: SQVTM and ANQGSEA. Here the CDR3 DNA reads TGCAGCGTTGAGCTTCAGGGTGCCGGGGAGCTGTTTTTT. It translates to CSVELQGAGELFF.

This clonotype was picked up many times. The rearrangement uses TRBV28 and TRBJ2-2; 7 nucleotides agree with TRBD2. Germline assignment: CDR1 MDHEN and CDR2 SYDVKM. The V and J ends lost 7 bases and 6 bases, in that order; junction bases with no gene match: 5. The CDR3 extends over 13 amino acids. DNA of the CDR3: TGTGCCAGCACCATGGCGGGAGCCGGGGAGCTGTTTTTT. This codes for CASTMAGAGELFF. The full variable domain, in which reference TRBV28 and TRBJ2-2 provide the parts outside the CDR3, is DVKVTQSSRYLVKRTGEKVFLECVQDMDHENMFWYRQDPGLGLRLIYFSYDVKMKEKGDIPEGYSVSREKKERFSLILESASTNQTSMYLCASTMAGAGELFFGEGSRLTVL.

V and J are TRBV11-2 and TRBJ2-7; 8 bases line up with TRBD1. Germline V gives CDR1 SGHAT, CDR2 FQNNGV. The CDR3 consists of 16 residues. Trimming removed 3 bases from V and 3 bases from J; junction bases left unmatched: 10. CDR3 region: CASSFPPRTGRYEQYF. CDR3 nucleotide sequence: TGTGCCAGCAGCTTCCCCCCCCGGACAGGGCGCTACGAGCAGTACTTC.

The chain recombines TRBV16 with TRBJ1-2; D remains ambiguous. Trimming pared 0 bases from V and 7 bases from J, leaving 12 bases between. The CDR3 length is 14 residues. Germline CDR1 and CDR2: KGHSY and FQNENV. The CDR3 reads CASSQSPGTSGYTF. CDR3 nucleotide sequence: TGTGCCAGCAGCCAATCACCGGGAACCTCTGGCTACACCTTC.

This clonotype was counted at least ten times. The chain is built from TRBV27 and TRBJ2-7; TRBD1 matches at 8 bases. V dropped 8 bases and J dropped 2; count of bases not matched to a gene: 8. The CDR3 loop spans 14 amino acids. CDR1 is MNHEY, CDR2 SMNVEV, per germline (reference sequence). CDR3 sequence: CASRKDRETYEQYF. DNA of the CDR3: TGTGCCAGCCGGAAGGACAGGGAGACCTACGAGCAGTACTTC.

This clonotype was recorded at least ten times. The chain joins TRBV19 to TRBJ2-2; D is unclear. Germline CDR1 is LNHDA and CDR2 is SQIVND (reference sequence). This CDR3 region has 12 residues. The germline V and J ends were trimmed by 3 bases and 7 bases, with 6 bases remaining between them. The CDR3 loop is CASSMLVGELFF. The CDR3 nucleotides are TGTGCCAGTAGTATGTTAGTCGGGGAGCTGTTTTTT.

This clonotype was seen at least ten times. This chain joins TRBV12-3 or TRBV12-4 and TRBJ2-7, with TRBD2 matching 12 bases. This CDR3 is built from 13 residues. With V trimmed by 8 bases and J by 5 bases, 4 bases remained unmatched. DNA for the CDR3: TGTGCCAGCGCCCTAGCGGGAGGGGACGAGCAGTACTTC. Translated, it gives CASALAGGDEQYF.

This clonotype has a count of ten or more. This chain links TRBV6-5 with TRBJ2-7, with D possibly matching TRBD2 (6 bases). The germline V gene has CDR1 MNHEY and CDR2 SVGAGI. V gave up 11 bases and J gave up 0 bases, with 8 bases separating them. The CDR3 is 11 amino acids. The CDR3 region is CAGGSSYEQYF. The CDR3 bases are TGTGCCGGGGGGAGCTCCTACGAGCAGTACTTC.

This clonotype was seen at least ten times. A much larger clonotype is one base distant, so this may be a read error. The gene calls are TRBV7-2 and TRBJ2-7, with D perhaps given as TRBD1 or TRBD2 (5 bases each). The CDR3 runs to 16 residues. Germline V lookup: CDR1 SGHTA, CDR2 FQGNSA. The V and J ends lost 0 bases and 3 bases respectively, with 15 bases between them. The CDR3 coding sequence is TGTGCCAGCAGCTTAGCCCGGGACGCAACGAACTACGAGCAGTACTTC. This encodes CASSLARDATNYEQYF.

This clonotype was detected ten times or more. The chain recombines TRBV19 with TRBJ2-5, with 8 bases lining up with TRBD2. With V trimmed by 5 bases and J by 4 bases, 6 bases remained unmatched. Germline loops: CDR1 LNHDA, CDR2 SQIVND (reference sequence). This CDR3 is 14 amino acids long. The CDR3 sequence is CASSWGTSPETQYF. CDR3 sequence (DNA): TGTGCCAGTAGTTGGGGGACTAGTCCAGAGACCCAGTACTTC.

Many counts were recorded for this clonotype. This CDR3 is CASRGTGGAHIQYF. The DNA for the CDR3 is TGTGCCAGCAGAGGGACAGGGGGCGCACACATTCAGTACTTC. The chain uses TRBV12-3 or TRBV12-4 and TRBJ2-4; TRBD1 matches 12 bases. CDR3 length: 14 amino acids. Unmatched junction bases numbered 5, after V lost 6 bases and J lost 8 bases.